One sample yielded the 5 T cell receptor beta chains listed below, sequenced in a study of esophageal squamous cell carcinoma under preoperative chemotherapy. One entry per CDR3 protein, called by TCRdb with MiXCR from the PCR reads. Of about 7,000 distinct CDR3 sequences listed, 32% are singletons. Time point defined: before preoperative PTX-NDP chemotherapy. Sample acquisition took place from a patient given preoperative chemotherapy. The source is a human donor with esophageal squamous cell carcinoma. The donor label of this sample is uncertain.

Judged by abundance, this clonotype is medium-sized (0.01 to 0.1%). V usage is TRBV12-3 or TRBV12-4 and J usage is TRBJ2-1; TRBD2 aligns across 8 bases. This CDR3 contains 16 residues. With V trimmed by 5 bases and J by 3 bases, 9 bases remained unmatched. The CDR3 loop is CASSLTSAILYNEQFF. The DNA for the CDR3 is TGTGCCAGCAGTCTGACTAGCGCTATCCTCTACAATGAGCAGTTCTTC.

By sample fraction, this clonotype is medium-sized (0.01 to 0.1%). The chain links TRBV7-8 to TRBJ2-5, with a tentative D call TRBD2 (6 bases). The V gene's germline CDR1 is SGHVS and CDR2 FQNEAQ. The CDR3 totals 14 residues. V lost 5 bases and J lost 3, with 13 bases in between. Written as DNA, the CDR3 is TGTGCCAGCAGCGGCTATAGCGGCGAAGAGACCCAGTACTTC. It translates to CASSGYSGEETQYF. The full variable domain, with the rest looked up from reference TRBV7-8 and TRBJ2-5, is GAGVSQSPRYKVAKRGQDVALRCDPISGHVSLFWYQQALGQGPEFLTYFQNEAQLDKSGLPSDRFFAERPEGSVSTLKIQRTQQEDSAVYLCASSGYSGEETQYFGPGTRLLVL.

This clonotype qualifies as medium-sized (0.01 to 0.1%). The chain couples TRBV11-3 to TRBJ2-1, with 10 nucleotides matching TRBD2. The CDR3 has 13 residues. The V and J ends lost 9 bases and 8 bases, in that order; junction bases with no gene match: 7. Germline CDR1 reads SGHNT; CDR2 reads YENEEA. CDR3 amino acids: CASQLAGAYEQFF. The CDR3 DNA reads TGTGCCAGTCAGCTAGCGGGAGCCTATGAGCAGTTCTTC.

Relative to its sample, this clonotype is medium-sized. The chain links TRBV6-5 to TRBJ2-1; 11 bases line up with TRBD2. Germline V gives CDR1 MNHEY, CDR2 SVGAGI. V was pared by 6 bases and J by 0 bases, with 7 bases of the junction left unmatched. The CDR3 contains 17 residues. The CDR3 is CASRPLAGDPSYNEQFF. DNA of the CDR3: TGTGCCAGCAGACCACTAGCGGGAGACCCCTCCTACAATGAGCAGTTCTTC.

J is TRBJ2-7 and V is TRBV7-6; 8 bases map to TRBD1. Germline lookup yields CDR1 SGHVS and CDR2 FNYEAQ. This CDR3 has 16 residues. The CDR3 loop reads CASGLSRAGGGETQYV. The CDR3 DNA is TGTGCCAGCGGCTTAAGTCGCGCAGGGGGCGGTGAGACCCAGTACGTC.